The next 4 T cell receptor beta chains were all read from a single sample in a study of shared clonotypes between healthy human individuals. The repertoire was sequenced with immunoSEQ multiplex PCR; TCRdb's copy has only in-frame clones and lacks some. The sample gives some 630,000 clones, roughly 70% of which show up once; less than 2% is in the top ten. Sequenced sample: memory CD4+ T cells sorted from blood. Subset denoted: CD45RA-negative fraction. The receptors derive from a woman aged 30 to 39 in good health.

This clone was counted only a few times. V is TRBV10-3 and J is TRBJ1-2; possible D gene TRBD1, 6 bases. V lost 6 bases and J lost 8, with 16 bases in between. In germline, CDR1 is ENHRY, CDR2 SYGVKD. This CDR3 spans 13 amino acids. The chain's CDR3 is CAISLTGSEGYTF. CDR3 bases: TGTGCCATCAGCTTGACAGGATCAGAGGGCTACACCTTC.

The chain joins TRBV11-2 to TRBJ2-7; 10 nucleotides agree with TRBD1. This CDR3 comprises 14 residues. V was pared by 5 bases and J by 3 bases, with 4 bases of the junction left unmatched. CDR1 SGHAT and CDR2 FQNNGV come from the germline V gene. CDR3 residues: CASSQGTGVYEQYF. In DNA form, the CDR3 reads TGTGCCAGCAGCCAAGGGACAGGGGTCTACGAGCAGTACTTC.

The chain employs TRBV10-2 and TRBJ2-1; 7 bases fit TRBD1. V lost 8 bases and J lost 1; bases outside the gene matches: 8. Germline CDR1 is WSHSY and CDR2 is SAAADI. The length of the CDR3 is 15 residues. CDR3 in amino acids: CASGRGMRSYNEQFF. The CDR3 DNA is TGCGCCAGCGGCAGGGGGATGAGGTCCTACAATGAGCAGTTCTTC.

The V gene is TRBV7-9, the J gene TRBJ2-7; TRBD2 aligns across 11 bases. The CDR3 has 16 amino acids. Germline CDR1 SEHNR, CDR2 FQNEAQ (reference sequence). Unmatched junction bases numbered 9, after V lost 3 bases and J lost 5 bases. The chain's CDR3 is CASSLGLAALIDEQYF. The DNA of the CDR3 is TGTGCCAGCAGCTTGGGACTAGCGGCGCTAATAGACGAGCAGTACTTC.